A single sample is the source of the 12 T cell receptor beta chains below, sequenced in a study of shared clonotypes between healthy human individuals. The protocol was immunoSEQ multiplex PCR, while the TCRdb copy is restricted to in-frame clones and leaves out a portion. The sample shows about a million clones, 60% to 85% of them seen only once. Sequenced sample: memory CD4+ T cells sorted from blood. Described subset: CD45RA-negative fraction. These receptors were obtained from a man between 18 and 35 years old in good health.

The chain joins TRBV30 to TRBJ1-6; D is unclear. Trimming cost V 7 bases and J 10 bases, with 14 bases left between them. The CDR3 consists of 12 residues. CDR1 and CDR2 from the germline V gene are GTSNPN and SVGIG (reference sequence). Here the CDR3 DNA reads TGTGCCTACAATATGAGGGAATCACCCCTCCACTTT. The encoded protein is CAYNMRESPLHF.

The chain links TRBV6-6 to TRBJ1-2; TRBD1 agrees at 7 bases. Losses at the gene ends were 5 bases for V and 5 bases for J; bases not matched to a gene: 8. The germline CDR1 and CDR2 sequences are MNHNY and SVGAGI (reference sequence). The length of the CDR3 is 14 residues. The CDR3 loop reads CASSEGTASYGYTF. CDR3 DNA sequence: TGTGCCAGCAGTGAGGGGACAGCATCTTATGGCTACACCTTC.

The CDR3 nucleotides read TGTGCCAGCACCCTAGCGGGGCCGACCGGGGAGCTGTTTTTT. It yields the protein CASTLAGPTGELFF. V gene TRBV2 combines with J gene TRBJ2-2; TRBD2 aligns across 9 bases. CDR1 is SNHLY and CDR2 is FYNNEI in the germline V gene. The CDR3 covers 14 residues. Trimming took 7 bases from V and 5 from J; bases not matched to a gene: 5.

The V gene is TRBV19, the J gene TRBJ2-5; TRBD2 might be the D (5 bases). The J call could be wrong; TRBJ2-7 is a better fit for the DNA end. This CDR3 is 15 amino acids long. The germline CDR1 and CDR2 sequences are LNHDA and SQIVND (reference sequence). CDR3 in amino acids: CASSSQTGLSYEQYF. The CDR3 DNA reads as TGTGCCAGTAGTTCGCAGACTGGACTCTCCTACGAGCAGTACTTC.

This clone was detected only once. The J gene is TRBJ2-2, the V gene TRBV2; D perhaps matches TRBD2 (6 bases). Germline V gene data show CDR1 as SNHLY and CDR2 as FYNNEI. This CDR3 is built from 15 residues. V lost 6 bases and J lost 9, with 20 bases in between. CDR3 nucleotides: TGTGCCAGCAGCTTGGGGCCCGGAGGGGCCCGGGAGCTGTTTTTT. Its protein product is CASSLGPGGARELFF. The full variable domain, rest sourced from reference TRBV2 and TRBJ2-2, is EPEVTQTPSHQVTQMGQEVILRCVPISNHLYFYWYRQILGQKVEFLVSFYNNEISEKSEIFDDQFSVERPDGSNFTLKIRSTKLEDSAMYFCASSLGPGGARELFFGEGSRLTVL.

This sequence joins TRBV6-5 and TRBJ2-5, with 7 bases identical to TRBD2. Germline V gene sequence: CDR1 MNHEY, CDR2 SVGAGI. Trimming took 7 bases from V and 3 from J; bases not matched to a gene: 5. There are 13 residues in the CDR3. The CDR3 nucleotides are TGTGCCAGCACTGCTAGCGGTAAAGAGACCCAGTACTTC. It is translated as CASTASGKETQYF.

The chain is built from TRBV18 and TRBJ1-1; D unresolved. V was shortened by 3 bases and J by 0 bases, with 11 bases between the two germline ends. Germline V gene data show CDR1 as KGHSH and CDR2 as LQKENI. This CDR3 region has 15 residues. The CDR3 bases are TGTGCCAGCTCACCCTCGAGAGGGATGAACACTGAAGCTTTCTTT. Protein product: CASSPSRGMNTEAFF. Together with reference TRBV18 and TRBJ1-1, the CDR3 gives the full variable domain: NAGVMQNPRHLVRRRGQEARLRCSPMKGHSHVYWYRQLPEEGLKFMVYLQKENIIDESGMPKERFSAEFPKEGPSILRIQQVVRGDSAAYFCASSPSRGMNTEAFFGQGTRLTVV.

The CDR3 sequence: CASSLTSYSYNEQFF. CDR3 sequence (DNA): TGTGCCAGCAGCTTGACTAGTTATTCCTACAATGAGCAGTTCTTC. The rearrangement links TRBV5-4 to TRBJ2-1; possibly TRBD2 for D (5 bases). Looked up from germline, CDR1 is SGHNT and CDR2 is YYREEE (reference sequence). V was trimmed by 1 base and J by 1 base, leaving 9 bases between them. The CDR3 length is 15 residues.

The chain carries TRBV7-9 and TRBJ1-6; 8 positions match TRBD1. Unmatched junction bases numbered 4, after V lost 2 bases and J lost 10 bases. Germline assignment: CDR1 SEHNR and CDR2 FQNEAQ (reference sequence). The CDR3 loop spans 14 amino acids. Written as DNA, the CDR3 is TGTGCCAGCAGCTTAAGCAGGGGGCCCTCACCCCTCCACTTT. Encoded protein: CASSLSRGPSPLHF.

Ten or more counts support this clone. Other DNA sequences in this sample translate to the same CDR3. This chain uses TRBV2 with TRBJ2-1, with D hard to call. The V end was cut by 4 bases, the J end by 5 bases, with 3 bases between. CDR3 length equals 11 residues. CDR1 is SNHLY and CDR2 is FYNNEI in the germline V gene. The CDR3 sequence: CASSGNNEQFF. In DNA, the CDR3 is TGTGCCAGCAGTGGTAACAATGAGCAGTTCTTC.

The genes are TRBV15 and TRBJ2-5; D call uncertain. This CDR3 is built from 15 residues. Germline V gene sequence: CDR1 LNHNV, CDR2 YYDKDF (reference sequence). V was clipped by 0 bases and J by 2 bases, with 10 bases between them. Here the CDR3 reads CATSRDVGKQETQYF. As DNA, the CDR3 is TGTGCCACCAGCAGAGATGTAGGGAAGCAAGAGACCCAGTACTTC.

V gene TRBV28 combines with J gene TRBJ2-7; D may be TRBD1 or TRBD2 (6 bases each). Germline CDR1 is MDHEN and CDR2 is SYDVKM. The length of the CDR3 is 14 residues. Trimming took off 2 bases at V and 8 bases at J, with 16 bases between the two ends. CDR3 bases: TGTGCCAGCAGTTTAGGGGCGGGGACAACCAAGCAGTACTTC. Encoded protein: CASSLGAGTTKQYF.